The 9 T cell receptor beta chains listed next were all sequenced from one sample in a study of blood T cell repertoires in COVID-19. The method was immunoSEQ multiplex PCR; TCRdb's version includes in-frame clones alone and lacks a portion of them. In the table there are about 55,000 clones, over 80% of which are singletons. The source material was peripheral blood. Source of these receptors: a man in his forties or fifties with COVID-19, enrolled during active disease.

This clone was detected a few times. This chain's CDR3 is CASSTTGISSYEQYF. The CDR3 region has the DNA TGTGCCAGCAGCACAACAGGGATCAGCTCCTACGAGCAGTACTTC. V usage is TRBV11-2 and J usage is TRBJ2-7; D perhaps matches TRBD1 (6 bases). Germline CDR1 and CDR2: SGHAT and FQNNGV. Trimming took off 5 bases at V and 0 bases at J, with 14 bases between the two ends. This CDR3 has 15 amino acids.

Comment on this clone: Within the sample, other DNA sequences also encode this same CDR3. The rearrangement joins TRBV4-2 to TRBJ2-5; D is unresolved. The CDR3 is 17 residues long. The germline V and J ends were trimmed by 1 base and 4 bases, with 19 bases remaining between them. From germline, CDR1 is LGHNA and CDR2 YNFKEQ. The CDR3 sequence: CASSQVFRTTPAETQYF. The DNA of the CDR3 is TGTGCCAGCAGCCAAGTCTTCCGAACTACCCCCGCAGAGACCCAGTACTTC.

The chain combines TRBV7-9 with TRBJ2-7; 9 bases map to TRBD1. Looked up from germline, CDR1 is SEHNR and CDR2 is FQNEAQ (reference sequence). The J segment lost 9 bases and the V segment lost 2 bases, leaving 5 bases of the junction unmatched. The CDR3 has 13 amino acids. The CDR3, as DNA: TGTGCCAGCAGCTTACAGGACAGGGGTGTGCAGTACTTC. Its translation: CASSLQDRGVQYF.

The J gene is TRBJ1-1, the V gene TRBV28; weak D call: TRBD1 (5 bases). The CDR3 totals 12 residues. Germline CDR1 reads MDHEN; CDR2 reads SYDVKM. CDR3 DNA sequence: TGTGCGTTGGGGGGTATTAACACTGAAGCTTTCTTT. Its protein product is CALGGINTEAFF.

This chain joins TRBV7-3 and TRBJ2-2, with 7 bases identical to TRBD1. Germline loops: CDR1 SGHTA, CDR2 FQGTGA. The CDR3 has 14 residues. Trimming at V came to 4 bases and at J to 4 bases, leaving 3 bases not matched to a gene. The CDR3 loop reads CASSSYRGTGELFF. For the CDR3, the DNA is TGTGCCAGCAGCTCCTACAGGGGCACCGGGGAGCTGTTTTTT.

The genes are TRBV5-1 and TRBJ1-6; D gene ambiguous. Germline-derived CDR1 and CDR2 are SGHRS and YFSETQ. The CDR3 loop spans 14 amino acids. Trimming took 0 bases from V and 12 from J, leaving 13 bases between them. CDR3 in DNA: TGCGCCAGCAGCTTGGAACTCTCGGAGGGACCCCTCCACTTT. Translation: CASSLELSEGPLHF.

The V call is TRBV7-9, the J call TRBJ2-3; 7 nucleotides agree with TRBD2. The germline V gene has CDR1 SEHNR and CDR2 FQNEAQ (reference sequence). With 3 bases clipped from V and 2 bases from J, the junction kept 5 bases outside the gene matches. The length of the CDR3 is 15 residues. CDR3 residues: CASSFLGGNTDTQYF. The DNA of the CDR3 is TGTGCCAGCAGCTTCCTGGGGGGGAACACAGATACGCAGTATTTT.

The rearrangement uses TRBV6-5 and TRBJ1-1, with D maybe TRBD1 (5 bases). CDR3 length: 13 residues. V was trimmed by 6 bases and J by 1 base, leaving 9 bases between them. Germline V gene data show CDR1 as MNHEY and CDR2 as SVGAGI. The CDR3, as DNA: TGTGCCAGCAGGGTCACAGGGAACACTGAAGCTTTCTTT. Protein: CASRVTGNTEAFF.

The CDR3 DNA is TGTGCCAGCAGTTATAAGGGGTCCCTCGGGGAAAAACTGTTTTTT. Protein product: CASSYKGSLGEKLFF. The chain joins TRBV6-6 to TRBJ1-4; weak D call: TRBD1 (5 bases). V lost 3 bases to trimming and J lost 8 bases, with 16 bases between them. The germline V gene has CDR1 MNHNY and CDR2 SVGAGI (reference sequence). The CDR3 spans 15 residues.